The source of this T cell receptor (beta chain) is a study of T cells in women clearing cervical HPV infection. The wider study: Controls gave blood once infection was undetectable; cases at lesion identification.

Profiled with immunoSEQ multiplex PCR; TCRdb holds only in-frame clones, not every one. Its table records about 20,000 clones. A note on this clone: Its antigen remains unknown.

Study-wide points: Associations may precede or follow infection; HPV-specific or memory T cells were not isolated.

The sequenced material came from blood buffy coat. The sequence came from a woman aged 18-70 years with a cervical HPV16 infection that either progressed to CIN3+ or cleared (not recorded which).

CDR3 amino acids: CSASPFQAYNSPLHF. CDR3 DNA (partial): TGCAGTGCTTCGCCCTTCCAGGCGTATAATTCACCC. This chain links TRBV20-1 with TRBJ1-6; D gene ambiguous. From the germline J gene comes the end of the CDR3, since the read stops 3 residues before it. V dropped 5 bases and J dropped 4 bases, with 15 bases sitting between them. This CDR3 contains 15 residues. Per the germline V gene, CDR1 is DFQATT and CDR2 is SNEGSKA (reference sequence).